Listed here are 28 T cell receptor beta chains from one sample, sequenced in a study of CD8 T cells in ankylosing spondylitis. No antigen has been identified for these receptors. TCRdb re-called the 5' RACE reads through MiXCR, storing one row per CDR3 protein. The sample consists of roughly 300,000 distinct CDR3 sequences, around 7.6% of them appearing once. General study results and limits: Ankylosing spondylitis blood seemed to carry a telltale TCR beta motif made of several highly homologous variants.

The sequenced material came from blood, either unsorted or a sorted T cell fraction (not recorded which). All receptors derive from a male donor with ankylosing spondylitis.

There are many counts of this clonotype. The J gene is TRBJ2-1, the V gene TRBV5-1, with D possibly being TRBD2 (6 bases). CDR1 and CDR2 (germline): SGHRS, YFSETQ. Trimming cost V 5 bases and J 4 bases, with 16 bases left between them. The CDR3 runs 15 residues. The CDR3 DNA reads as TGCGCCAGCAGGCTTAGGATAGCGGAGTACAATGAGCAGTTCTTC. Its protein product is CASRLRIAEYNEQFF.

The sample holds a few counts of this clonotype. The V and J genes are TRBV12-3 or TRBV12-4 and TRBJ2-3, with 8 bases aligning to TRBD2. This CDR3 has 14 amino acids. With V trimmed by 3 bases and J by 6 bases, 5 bases remained unmatched. CDR3 in amino acids: CASSLISGKDTQYF. CDR3 DNA: TGTGCCAGCAGTTTGATTAGCGGGAAGGATACGCAGTATTTT.

This clonotype was detected only a few times. This chain uses TRBV5-6 with TRBJ2-1, with 9 bases that match TRBD2. The V gene end was trimmed by 4 bases and the J gene end by 7 bases; junction bases not matched to a gene: 12. Germline V CDR1 and CDR2: SGHDT, YYEEEE. The CDR3 is 16 residues long. CDR3 sequence (DNA): TGTGCCAGCAGCCCAACCGGGGCTAGCGGGAATAATGAGCAGTTCTTC. It codes for CASSPTGASGNNEQFF.

This chain connects TRBV27 to TRBJ2-7; D uncertain. With 0 bases removed from V and 3 bases from J, the gap between germline ends came to 9 bases. CDR1 MNHEY and CDR2 SMNVEV come from the germline V gene (reference sequence). This CDR3 spans 14 amino acids. The CDR3 bases are TGTGCCAGCAGTTTATCGCCCCCCGGCTACGAGCAGTACTTC. The encoded protein is CASSLSPPGYEQYF.

The CDR3 sequence: CASSHFNEQFF. The DNA of the CDR3 is TGTGCCAGCAGCCATTTCAATGAGCAGTTCTTC. The chain combines TRBV14 with TRBJ2-1; no clear D. This CDR3 is 11 amino acids long. The V and J ends lost 3 bases and 6 bases respectively, with 3 bases between them. The germline V gene has CDR1 SGHDN and CDR2 FVKESK.

The rearrangement uses TRBV27 and TRBJ1-5; a weak D match, TRBD1 (5 bases). The germline V gene encodes CDR1 MNHEY and CDR2 SMNVEV (reference sequence). The CDR3 extends over 17 amino acids. V was shortened by 6 bases and J by 6 bases, with 24 bases between the two germline ends. CDR3 residues: CASSRTHEGWGGQPQHF. CDR3 sequence (DNA): TGTGCCAGCAGCAGAACCCATGAAGGGTGGGGCGGTCAGCCCCAGCATTTT.

This rearrangement joins TRBV20-1 to TRBJ1-6, with D perhaps TRBD1 (6 bases). Germline lookup yields CDR1 DFQATT and CDR2 SNEGSKA (reference sequence). Trimming removed 0 bases at V and 0 bases at J, with 9 bases between. CDR3 size: 16 residues. CDR3 protein: CSARDDRNSYNSPLHF. The CDR3 DNA follows: TGCAGTGCTAGAGACGACAGGAACTCCTATAATTCACCCCTCCACTTT.

The chain joins TRBV7-3 to TRBJ2-3, with TRBD1 matching over 10 bases. The germline V gene has CDR1 SGHTA and CDR2 FQGTGA. The CDR3 extends over 16 amino acids. J gave up 1 base and V 5 bases, and 6 bases lay outside the gene matches. The CDR3 DNA is TGTGCCAGCAGCCTCCTCGGGACAGGGGGCACAGATACGCAGTATTTT. Amino acid sequence: CASSLLGTGGTDTQYF.

The rearrangement links TRBV20-1 to TRBJ2-2, with 7 bases that match TRBD2. Unmatched junction bases numbered 6, after V lost 0 bases and J lost 2 bases. Germline V lookup: CDR1 DFQATT, CDR2 SNEGSKA (reference sequence). The CDR3 spans 16 residues. The CDR3 region is CSARDILAANTGELFF. The CDR3 nucleotides are TGCAGTGCTAGAGATATCCTAGCGGCAAACACCGGGGAGCTGTTTTTT.

In this sample, this clonotype turned up many times. The gene calls are TRBV6-6 and TRBJ2-1; D gene ambiguous. V gave up 6 bases and J gave up 9 bases, with 12 bases separating them. The CDR3 runs to 12 residues. Per the germline V gene, CDR1 is MNHNY and CDR2 is SVGAGI (reference sequence). CDR3 DNA: TGTGCCAGCAGGTCACTGTTGAGTGAGCAGTTCTTC. Encoded protein: CASRSLLSEQFF.

V gene TRBV5-6 combines with J gene TRBJ2-6; D ambiguous. Germline assignment: CDR1 SGHDT and CDR2 YYEEEE. Trimming cost V 0 bases and J 0 bases, with 10 bases left between them. This CDR3 has 17 amino acids. The CDR3 DNA sequence: TGTGCCAGCAGCTTGGAGGGCAGCCCCTCTGGGGCCAACGTCCTGACTTTC. This gives the protein CASSLEGSPSGANVLTF.

This clonotype was counted at least ten times. V is TRBV12-3 or TRBV12-4 and J is TRBJ2-7, with D maybe TRBD2 (6 bases). The CDR3 sequence is 14 residues long. Trimming took 5 bases from V and 6 from J, leaving 17 bases between them. CDR3 protein: CASSISGGVREQYF. DNA for the CDR3: TGTGCCAGCAGTATTAGCGGTGGGGTGCGCGAGCAGTACTTC.

This clonotype appeared a few times. The J gene is TRBJ2-7, the V gene TRBV27, with TRBD2 matching over 7 bases. This CDR3 spans 14 amino acids. The V gene end was trimmed by 6 bases and the J gene end by 3 bases; junction bases not matched to a gene: 8. Germline values: CDR1 MNHEY, CDR2 SMNVEV (reference sequence). The CDR3 loop is CASRKGSSGYEQYF. The CDR3, as DNA: TGTGCCAGCAGAAAGGGGTCTAGCGGCTACGAGCAGTACTTC.

This clonotype has only a few counts. The V and J genes are TRBV12-3 or TRBV12-4 and TRBJ1-5; the match to TRBD1 covers 9 bases. Trimming removed 6 bases from V and 0 bases from J; junction bases left unmatched: 9. This CDR3 is 17 amino acids long. In DNA form, the CDR3 reads TGTGCCAGCAGGAGGACAGGGGACTCGTATAGCAATCAGCCCCAGCATTTT. It specifies CASRRTGDSYSNQPQHF.

This chain uses TRBV20-1 with TRBJ1-2; 8 nucleotides line up with TRBD1. Germline CDR1 DFQATT, CDR2 SNEGSKA (reference sequence). The ends lost 6 bases at V and 2 bases at J; junction bases unmatched: 2. This CDR3 is 12 amino acids long. CDR3 sequence reads: CSAAGGNYGYTF. The CDR3 DNA follows: TGCAGTGCCGCAGGGGGCAACTATGGCTACACCTTC.

The V gene is TRBV12-3 or TRBV12-4, the J gene TRBJ2-2; 8 bases line up with TRBD1. The V and J ends lost 6 bases and 0 bases, in that order; junction bases with no gene match: 3. The CDR3 spans 15 residues. CDR3: CASRTGVANTGELFF. The CDR3 DNA is TGTGCCAGCAGGACAGGGGTAGCGAACACCGGGGAGCTGTTTTTT.

This clonotype has a handful of counts. The gene calls are TRBV2 and TRBJ2-3; 9 bases are shared with TRBD2. Per germline, CDR1 SNHLY and CDR2 FYNNEI. The CDR3 sequence is 14 residues long. V shed 5 bases and J 1 base; nucleotides not matched to a gene: 1. This CDR3 is CASSWTSGTDTQYF. The CDR3 nucleotides read TGTGCCAGCAGTTGGACTAGCGGCACAGATACGCAGTATTTT.

This clonotype was detected ten times or more. The chain uses TRBV5-1 and TRBJ2-5; a weak D match, TRBD1 (6 bases). The CDR3 consists of 12 residues. Trimming left V 5 bases short and J 2 bases short, with 7 bases between. The V gene's germline CDR1 is SGHRS and CDR2 YFSETQ. This CDR3 reads CASRDSQETQYF. CDR3 nucleotides: TGCGCCAGCAGGGACAGTCAAGAGACCCAGTACTTC.

This rearrangement joins TRBV20-1 to TRBJ1-5; D gene unclear. Germline CDR1 is DFQATT and CDR2 is SNEGSKA (reference sequence). Trimming left V 4 bases short and J 0 bases short, with 7 bases between. This CDR3 is 13 amino acids long. CDR3 sequence: CSAITYSNQPQHF. The CDR3 coding sequence is TGCAGTGCTATCACCTATAGCAATCAGCCCCAGCATTTT.

This clonotype was counted only a few times. The V gene is TRBV7-2, the J gene TRBJ1-6; the D is unclear. The CDR3 loop spans 15 amino acids. CDR1 SGHTA and CDR2 FQGNSA come from the germline V gene. Trimming took off 2 bases at V and 10 bases at J, with 15 bases between the two ends. The CDR3 region is CASSLRAPPGSPLHF. The CDR3 nucleotides are TGTGCCAGCAGCTTAAGGGCACCCCCGGGGTCACCCCTCCACTTT.

The CDR3 nucleotides read TGCAGTGCTAGAGATTTTTCCCTAGCGGGAGGGCCCAGGACAGATACGCAGTATTTT. Protein product: CSARDFSLAGGPRTDTQYF. This chain links TRBV20-1 with TRBJ2-3; 12 bases align to TRBD2. This CDR3 comprises 19 residues. In germline, CDR1 is DFQATT, CDR2 SNEGSKA (reference sequence). The V and J ends lost 0 bases and 3 bases, in that order; junction bases with no gene match: 13.

The chain carries TRBV7-2 and TRBJ2-7, with 7 bases identical to TRBD2. After removal of 3 bases from V and 4 bases from J, the junction contained 9 bases not matched to a gene. The CDR3 sequence is 15 residues long. Germline V lookup: CDR1 SGHTA, CDR2 FQGNSA. CDR3 sequence: CASSFEISGPYEQYF. CDR3 nucleotide sequence: TGTGCCAGCAGCTTTGAGATTAGCGGGCCATACGAGCAGTACTTC.

This clonotype has a handful of counts. V and J are TRBV5-1 and TRBJ2-1; 8 bases are a match to TRBD1. This CDR3 comprises 15 residues. V lost 4 bases and J lost 1; bases outside the gene matches: 4. Germline-derived CDR1 and CDR2 are SGHRS and YFSETQ. CDR3: CASSRQGASYNEQFF. CDR3 in DNA: TGCGCCAGCAGCCGGCAGGGGGCGTCCTACAATGAGCAGTTCTTC.

This clonotype was seen only a few times. CDR3 protein: CASARLAASSYNEQFF. CDR3 sequence (DNA): TGTGCCAGCGCGAGACTAGCGGCCAGCTCCTACAATGAGCAGTTCTTC. This sequence joins TRBV7-9 and TRBJ2-1; 9 bases align to TRBD2. The V and J ends lost 8 bases and 0 bases, in that order; junction bases with no gene match: 8. The CDR3 runs to 16 residues. CDR1 SEHNR and CDR2 FQNEAQ come from the germline V gene (reference sequence).

The rearrangement uses TRBV11-3 and TRBJ1-1; D gene unclear. Germline values: CDR1 SGHNT, CDR2 YENEEA. This CDR3 spans 14 amino acids. V was cut by 2 bases and J by 1 base, with 8 bases left in between. The CDR3 sequence: CASSLRTPNTEAFF. The CDR3 DNA follows: TGTGCCAGCAGCTTAAGGACGCCGAACACTGAAGCTTTCTTT.

This clonotype was seen a handful of times. This rearrangement joins TRBV27 to TRBJ1-4; D possibly corresponds to TRBD1 (6 bases). This CDR3 region has 14 residues. Between the trimmed V and J ends, which lost 3 bases and 4 bases, there was a span of 9 bases. CDR1 is MNHEY and CDR2 is SMNVEV in the germline V gene (reference sequence). This chain's CDR3 is CASSFDRINEKLFF. CDR3 nucleotide sequence: TGTGCCAGCAGTTTTGACAGGATTAATGAAAAACTGTTTTTT.

This clonotype was seen ten or more times. The chain links TRBV10-3 to TRBJ1-4; possibly TRBD1 for D (6 bases). The CDR3 is 11 residues long. Germline assignment: CDR1 ENHRY and CDR2 SYGVKD. The V end was cut by 11 bases, the J end by 6 bases, with 10 bases between. The CDR3 loop reads CASRTDEKLFF. Here the CDR3 DNA reads TGTGCCTCGCGGACAGATGAAAAACTGTTTTTT.

The chain links TRBV5-1 to TRBJ2-2; tentatively, D is TRBD1 (6 bases). The V gene lost 3 bases and the J gene lost 4 bases, with 16 bases spanning the gap. This CDR3 has 16 residues. Germline V gives CDR1 SGHRS, CDR2 YFSETQ. The CDR3 nucleotides are TGCGCCAGCAGCTCCCGACAGGTGGTAAGCACCGGGGAGCTGTTTTTT. Translation gives CASSSRQVVSTGELFF.